The clone carrying this T cell receptor (beta chain) was detected a few times. Its antigen is unknown. Via MiXCR, TCRdb re-called the 5' RACE reads, giving one row per CDR3 protein. The sample includes 410,000 or so distinct CDR3 sequences, about 18% of them seen just once. This record comes from a study of identical twins. General study results and limits: The study found excess low generation probability among twin-shared out-of-frame alpha sequences. Memory repertoires showed no such pattern, whereas abundant cord blood beta clonotypes carried fewer insertions.

All donors comprised healthy Caucasians. Between the trimmed V and J ends, which lost 0 bases and 4 bases, there was a span of 7 bases. The germline gives CDR1 LGHNA, CDR2 YSLEER. CDR3 length: 13 amino acids. Sequencing used naive T cells sorted from blood. This chain uses TRBV4-3 with TRBJ2-7; tentative D call: TRBD2 (6 bases). This clonotype originated in a man aged 45-60 years in good health. CDR3 region: CASSQDSGYEQYF. Here the CDR3 DNA reads TGCGCCAGCAGCCAAGATAGCGGTTACGAGCAGTACTTC.